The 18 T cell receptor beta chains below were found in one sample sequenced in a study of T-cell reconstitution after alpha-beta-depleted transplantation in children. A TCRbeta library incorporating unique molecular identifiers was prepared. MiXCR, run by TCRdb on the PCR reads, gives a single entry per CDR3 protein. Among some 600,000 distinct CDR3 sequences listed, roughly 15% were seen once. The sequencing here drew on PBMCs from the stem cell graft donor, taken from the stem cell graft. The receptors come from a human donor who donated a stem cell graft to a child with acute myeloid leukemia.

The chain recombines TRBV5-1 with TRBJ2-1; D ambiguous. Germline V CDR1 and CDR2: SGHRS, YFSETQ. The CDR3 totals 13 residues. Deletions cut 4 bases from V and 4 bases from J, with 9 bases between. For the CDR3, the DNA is TGCGCCAGCAGCAAGGACGGATACAATGAGCAGTTCTTC. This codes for CASSKDGYNEQFF.

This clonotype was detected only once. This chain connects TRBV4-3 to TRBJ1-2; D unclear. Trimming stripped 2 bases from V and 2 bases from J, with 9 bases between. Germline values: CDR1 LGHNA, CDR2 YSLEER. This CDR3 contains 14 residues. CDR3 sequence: CASSQTHENYGYTF. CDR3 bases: TGCGCCAGCAGCCAAACCCATGAGAACTATGGCTACACCTTC.

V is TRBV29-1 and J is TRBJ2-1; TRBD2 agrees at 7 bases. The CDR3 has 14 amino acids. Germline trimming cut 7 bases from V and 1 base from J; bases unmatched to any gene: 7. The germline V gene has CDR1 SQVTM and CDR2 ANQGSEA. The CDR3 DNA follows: TGCAGCGCCGGGGTGCGGGGGTCCTACAATGAGCAGTTCTTC. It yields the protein CSAGVRGSYNEQFF.

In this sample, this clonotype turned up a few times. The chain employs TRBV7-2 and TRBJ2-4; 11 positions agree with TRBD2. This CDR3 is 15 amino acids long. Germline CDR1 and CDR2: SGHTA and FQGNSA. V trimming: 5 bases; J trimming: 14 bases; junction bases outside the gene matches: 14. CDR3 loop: CASSPRGLADRVEYF. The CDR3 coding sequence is TGTGCCAGCAGCCCCCGGGGACTAGCGGACCGGGTAGAGTACTTC.

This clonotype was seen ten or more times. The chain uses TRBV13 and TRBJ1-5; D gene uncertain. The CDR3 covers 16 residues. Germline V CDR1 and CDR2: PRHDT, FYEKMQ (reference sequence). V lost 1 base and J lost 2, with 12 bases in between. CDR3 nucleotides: TGTGCCAGCAGCTTAGCTCGGGGTATGGGCAATCAGCCCCAGCATTTT. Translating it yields CASSLARGMGNQPQHF.

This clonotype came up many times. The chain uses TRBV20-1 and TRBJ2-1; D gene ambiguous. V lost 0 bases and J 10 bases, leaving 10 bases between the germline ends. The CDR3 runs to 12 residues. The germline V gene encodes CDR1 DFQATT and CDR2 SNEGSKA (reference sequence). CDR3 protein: CSARDRPWEQFF. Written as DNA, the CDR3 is TGCAGTGCTAGAGATCGACCTTGGGAGCAGTTCTTC.

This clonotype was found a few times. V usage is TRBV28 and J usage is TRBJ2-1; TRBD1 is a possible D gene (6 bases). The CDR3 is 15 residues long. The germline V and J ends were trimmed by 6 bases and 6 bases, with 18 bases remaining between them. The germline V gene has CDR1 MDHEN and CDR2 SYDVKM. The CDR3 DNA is TGTGCCAGCAGGGACAGTATAAACAGTCGCAATGAGCAGTTCTTC. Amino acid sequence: CASRDSINSRNEQFF.

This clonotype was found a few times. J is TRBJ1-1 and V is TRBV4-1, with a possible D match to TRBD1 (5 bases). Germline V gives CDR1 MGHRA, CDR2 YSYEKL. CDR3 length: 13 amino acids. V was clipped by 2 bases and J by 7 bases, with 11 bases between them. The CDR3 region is CASSQLLTDEAFF. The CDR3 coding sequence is TGCGCCAGCAGCCAATTATTGACAGATGAAGCTTTCTTT.

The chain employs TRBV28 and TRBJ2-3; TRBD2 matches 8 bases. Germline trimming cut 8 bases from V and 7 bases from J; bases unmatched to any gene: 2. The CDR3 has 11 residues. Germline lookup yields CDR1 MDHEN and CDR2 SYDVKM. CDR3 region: CASLSGNTQYF. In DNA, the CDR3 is TGTGCCAGCCTTAGCGGGAATACGCAGTATTTT.

CDR3 nucleotides: TGTGCCAGCAGCTTCACGGCGGGCAGCGCCGGGGAGCTGTTTTTT. Translating gives CASSFTAGSAGELFF. The V gene is TRBV5-5, the J gene TRBJ2-2; D may be TRBD2 (5 bases). V dropped 2 bases and J dropped 6 bases, with 14 bases sitting between them. The length of the CDR3 is 15 residues. The V gene's germline CDR1 is SGHKS and CDR2 YYEKEE (reference sequence).

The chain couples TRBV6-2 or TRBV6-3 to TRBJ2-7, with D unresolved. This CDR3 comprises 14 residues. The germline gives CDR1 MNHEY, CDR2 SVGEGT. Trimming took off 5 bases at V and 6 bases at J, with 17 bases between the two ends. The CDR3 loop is CASSPSGGLSEQYV. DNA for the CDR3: TGTGCCAGCAGTCCCTCGGGTGGCCTATCCGAGCAGTACGTC.

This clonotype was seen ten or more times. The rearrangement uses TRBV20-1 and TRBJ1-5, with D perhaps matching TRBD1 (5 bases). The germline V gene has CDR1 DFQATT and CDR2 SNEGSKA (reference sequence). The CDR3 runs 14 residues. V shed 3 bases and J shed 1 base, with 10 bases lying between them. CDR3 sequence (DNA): TGCAGTGCTAGGGAAGGGGAAAGCAATCAGCCCCAGCATTTT. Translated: CSAREGESNQPQHF.

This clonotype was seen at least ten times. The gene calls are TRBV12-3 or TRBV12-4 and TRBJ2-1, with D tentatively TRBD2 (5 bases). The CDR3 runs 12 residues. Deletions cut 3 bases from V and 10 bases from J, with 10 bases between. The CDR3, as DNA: TGTGCCAGCAGTTTCTCTAGCCACGAGCAGTTCTTC. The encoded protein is CASSFSSHEQFF.

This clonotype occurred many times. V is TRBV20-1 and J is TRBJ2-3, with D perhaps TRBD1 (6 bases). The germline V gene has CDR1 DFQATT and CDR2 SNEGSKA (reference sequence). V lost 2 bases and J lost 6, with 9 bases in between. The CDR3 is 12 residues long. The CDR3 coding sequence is TGCAGTGCTAGAACCCAGGGGGATACGCAGTATTTT. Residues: CSARTQGDTQYF.

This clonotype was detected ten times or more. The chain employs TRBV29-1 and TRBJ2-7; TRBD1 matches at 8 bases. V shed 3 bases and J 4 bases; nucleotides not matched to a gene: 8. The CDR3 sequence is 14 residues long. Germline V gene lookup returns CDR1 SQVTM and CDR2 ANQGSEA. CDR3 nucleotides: TGCAGCGTTGATGGGGGTCAGGGGGCGTACGAGCAGTACTTC. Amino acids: CSVDGGQGAYEQYF.

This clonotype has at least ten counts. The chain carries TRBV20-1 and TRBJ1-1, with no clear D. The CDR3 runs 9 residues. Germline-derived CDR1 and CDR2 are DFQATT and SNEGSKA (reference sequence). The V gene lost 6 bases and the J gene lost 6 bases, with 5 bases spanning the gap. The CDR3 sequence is CSAFPEAFF. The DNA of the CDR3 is TGCAGTGCATTCCCTGAAGCTTTCTTT.

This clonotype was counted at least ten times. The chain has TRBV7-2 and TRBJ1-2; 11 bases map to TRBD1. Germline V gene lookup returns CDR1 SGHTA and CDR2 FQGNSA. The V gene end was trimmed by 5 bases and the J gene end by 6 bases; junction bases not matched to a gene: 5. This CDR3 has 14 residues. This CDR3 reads CASSGQGAIDGYTF. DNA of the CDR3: TGTGCCAGCAGCGGACAGGGGGCAATCGATGGCTACACCTTC.

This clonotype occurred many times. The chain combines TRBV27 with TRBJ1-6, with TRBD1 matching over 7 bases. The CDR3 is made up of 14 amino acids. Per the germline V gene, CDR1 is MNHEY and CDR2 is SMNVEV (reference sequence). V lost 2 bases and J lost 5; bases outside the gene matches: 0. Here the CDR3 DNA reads TGTGCCAGCAGTTTAGGGACAGATAATTCACCCCTCCACTTT. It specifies CASSLGTDNSPLHF.